This is a list of T cell receptor beta chains from one sample in a study of blood T cell repertoires in COVID-19. Using immunoSEQ multiplex PCR, the repertoire was profiled, and TCRdb retains in-frame clones only, with some absent. The data contain approximately 280,000 clones, 90% of them seen just once; the ten biggest clones take up roughly 1.5%. The source material was PBMCs or T cells enriched from blood (not recorded which). The receptors were gathered from a woman between 18 and 29 years old with acute COVID-19. Both conserved end residues are part of each CDR3. A D gene is named only where the DNA matches it firmly.

j_call	d_call	v_call	cdr3_aa
TRBJ2-3	NA	TRBV5-1	CASSLDSGGTQYF
TRBJ2-4	NA	TRBV7-9	CASSLGGFLDIQYF
TRBJ2-1	TRBD2	TRBV10-1	CASSLAGGAYNEQFF
TRBJ1-5	NA	TRBV4-1	CASSQVGTTYSNQPQHF
TRBJ1-5	NA	TRBV18	CASSPTPLQKPRNRSNQPQHF
TRBJ1-2	TRBD1	TRBV6-1	CASSEALQGGQGGYTF
TRBJ2-4	NA	TRBV7-9	CASSLGAGGSLAKNIQYF
TRBJ2-2	NA	TRBV19	CASSMISANTGELFF
TRBJ1-4	TRBD1	TRBV6-5	CASSYMGTDEKLFF
TRBJ1-4	TRBD1	TRBV5-1	CASSKFDRDTEKLFF
TRBJ2-6	NA	TRBV18	CASSPYSRDTFPTGANVLTF
TRBJ1-5	NA	TRBV19	CASSITGNQPQHF
TRBJ2-7	TRBD2	TRBV28	CASSAPRTGLATEQYF
TRBJ1-6	TRBD1	TRBV19	CASQGEDSPLHF
TRBJ1-3	TRBD1	TRBV28	CASSQQQGAAGNTIYF
TRBJ2-5	TRBD1	TRBV5-1	CASSQGQLQETQYF
TRBJ2-1	TRBD2	TRBV5-1	CASSSQQGLAGDQQFF
TRBJ1-4	NA	TRBV7-9	CASSLDVGVEKLFF
TRBJ2-4	NA	TRBV2	CASTEGVGHVFSPSIQYF
TRBJ2-3	TRBD1	TRBV7-6	CASSSQGEISTDTQYF
TRBJ1-6	TRBD1	TRBV3-1/TRBV3-2	CASSLLGGGNSPLHF
TRBJ2-3	TRBD2	TRBV28	CASSKLAGVSGDTQYF
TRBJ1-1	TRBD1	TRBV5-5	CASSYGQELTEAFF
TRBJ2-1	TRBD1	TRBV13	CASSLGLAGGINEQFF
TRBJ1-1	NA	TRBV2	CASSEYTQVNTEAFF
TRBJ2-1	TRBD2	TRBV5-8	CASSLGRRERHPGNEQFF
TRBJ1-1	NA	TRBV6-5	CASSRAGNTEAFF
TRBJ2-7	TRBD1	TRBV28	CASSLFTGTGHYEQYF
TRBJ1-1	NA	TRBV13	CASSTRQITEAFF
TRBJ2-5	TRBD1	TRBV25-1	CASSELGQGRLGETQYF
TRBJ2-3	TRBD2	TRBV5-1	CASSLFREGDTQYF
TRBJ2-1	TRBD2	TRBV7-2	CASSPLAGGYNEQFF
TRBJ2-1	NA	TRBV5-8	CASSSRVAAPYNEQFF
TRBJ1-2	NA	TRBV28	CASGGSRRGKRRGYTF
TRBJ2-1	TRBD2	TRBV27	CASSLFRGGANEQFF
TRBJ1-2	NA	TRBV29-1	CSVEAPDRNYGYTF
TRBJ2-7	TRBD1	TRBV19	CASSIAGTAPYEQYF
TRBJ2-1	TRBD1	TRBV4-3	CASSQGTGLYNEQFF
TRBJ2-5	TRBD2	TRBV15	CATSGTSGQETQYF
TRBJ2-2	TRBD2	TRBV7-8	CASDRLSGRGAGELFF
TRBJ2-7	NA	TRBV29-1	CSVEAVKTYEQYF
TRBJ1-1	NA	TRBV27	CASSFQSGIDTEAFF
TRBJ2-5	TRBD2	TRBV30	CAWSAGLVFQETQYF
TRBJ2-7	TRBD2	TRBV11-1	CASSLGHLAGVYEQYF
TRBJ2-7	TRBD2	TRBV28	CASSPSSGYYEQYF
TRBJ2-1	TRBD1	TRBV4-2	CASSTQTGVNEQFF
TRBJ2-3	TRBD2	TRBV27	CASSSDSIAPGTSGNTDTQYF
TRBJ2-1	NA	TRBV13	CASRIGEDEQFF
TRBJ2-7	NA	TRBV28	CASSSTGTLYEQYF
TRBJ2-2	TRBD1	TRBV5-1	CASSAAGQGGGGELFF
TRBJ1-3	TRBD1	TRBV7-2	CASSLGGQGGSGNTIYF
TRBJ1-6	TRBD1	TRBV11-2	CASSSRQGALSPLHF
TRBJ1-2	TRBD1	TRBV28	CASSFGTVPFNYGYTF
TRBJ1-3	NA	TRBV19	CASSRGDSGNTIYF
TRBJ2-3	TRBD2	TRBV15	CATSRAQGSGLSTDTQYF
TRBJ1-1	NA	TRBV9	CASSSRGNTEAFF
TRBJ1-5	NA	TRBV19	CASSILPRGNQPQHF